This T cell receptor beta chain was recovered during a study of blood T cell repertoires in COVID-19. In the study overall: Samples taken during acute and convalescent COVID-19 were collected in the United States, Italy and Spain. From T cells, B-cell-depleted T cells, or PBMCs came the material, which was cDNA or gDNA.

In the original analysis: Estimation of nucleated cell counts was performed using reference gene primer amplification. TCRdb's copy holds only in-frame clones and misses some; the assay was immunoSEQ multiplex PCR. V and J calls and clone size are those listed in that table; D and trimming were worked out from the DNA. The data show hundreds of thousands of clones, with more than 70% seen just once and around 6.6% held by the top ten. The Seattle site enrolled patients during active infection and followed them longitudinally. Germline values: CDR1 SGHRS, CDR2 YFSETQ. This CDR3 spans 15 amino acids. Losses at the gene ends were 0 bases for V and 10 bases for J; bases not matched to a gene: 6.

This chain uses TRBV5-1 with TRBJ1-6; 8 bases line up with TRBD1. The sequenced material came from peripheral blood. This TCR came from a woman aged 70 to 79 with COVID-19, enrolled during active disease. CDR3 DNA sequence: TGCGCCAGCAGCTTGGCCAACAGGGGGATGTCACCCCTCCACTTT. This codes for CASSLANRGMSPLHF.